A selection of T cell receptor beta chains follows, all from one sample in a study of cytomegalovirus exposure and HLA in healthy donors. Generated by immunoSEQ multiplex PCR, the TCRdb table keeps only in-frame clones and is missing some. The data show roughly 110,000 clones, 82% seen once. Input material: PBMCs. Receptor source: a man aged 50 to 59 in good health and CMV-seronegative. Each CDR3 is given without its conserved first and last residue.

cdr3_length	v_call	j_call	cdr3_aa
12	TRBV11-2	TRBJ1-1	ASSSRDRKGEAF
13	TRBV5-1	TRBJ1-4	ASSFGGRTNEKLF
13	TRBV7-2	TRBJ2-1	ASSWRTGEYNEQF
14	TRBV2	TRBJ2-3	ASARMGGGGVDTQY
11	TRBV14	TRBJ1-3	ASSQDWGSTIY
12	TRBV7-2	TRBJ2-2	ASSSILGAGELF
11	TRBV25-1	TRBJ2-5	ASSRGGSETQY
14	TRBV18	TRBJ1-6	ASSLKRDRYNSPLH
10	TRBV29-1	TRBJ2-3	SVGQLTDTQY
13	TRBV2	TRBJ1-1	ASSDMASMNTEAF
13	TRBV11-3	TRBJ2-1	ASSLVGGGANEQF
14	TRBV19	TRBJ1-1	ASSIGTGMVNTEAF
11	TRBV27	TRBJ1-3	ASSWSSGNTIY
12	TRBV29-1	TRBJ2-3	STGTQASTDTQY
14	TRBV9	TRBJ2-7	ASSVGVGGGSYEQY
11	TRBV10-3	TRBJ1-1	AIREALTDSAF
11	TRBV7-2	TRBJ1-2	ASSSPPNYGYT
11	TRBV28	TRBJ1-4	ASTGTANEKLF
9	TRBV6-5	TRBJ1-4	ASRKGEKLF
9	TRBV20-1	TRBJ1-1	SARRGDGTF
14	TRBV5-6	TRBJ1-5	ASSWDRGAGGQPQH
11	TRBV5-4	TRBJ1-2	ASSLTAGAGYT
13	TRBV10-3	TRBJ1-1	AISPSAGADTEAF
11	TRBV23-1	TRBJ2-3	ASSLTGTDTQY
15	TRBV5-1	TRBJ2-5	ASKNRKVGGWGETQY
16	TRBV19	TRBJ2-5	ASSIDAGTGGLFETQY
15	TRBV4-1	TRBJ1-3	ASSHHPGQGSGNTIY
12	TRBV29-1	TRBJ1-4	SANTGQGDEKLF
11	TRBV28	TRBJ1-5	ASRRQGGQPQH
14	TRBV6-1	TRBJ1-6	ASSEPLTGKGSPLH